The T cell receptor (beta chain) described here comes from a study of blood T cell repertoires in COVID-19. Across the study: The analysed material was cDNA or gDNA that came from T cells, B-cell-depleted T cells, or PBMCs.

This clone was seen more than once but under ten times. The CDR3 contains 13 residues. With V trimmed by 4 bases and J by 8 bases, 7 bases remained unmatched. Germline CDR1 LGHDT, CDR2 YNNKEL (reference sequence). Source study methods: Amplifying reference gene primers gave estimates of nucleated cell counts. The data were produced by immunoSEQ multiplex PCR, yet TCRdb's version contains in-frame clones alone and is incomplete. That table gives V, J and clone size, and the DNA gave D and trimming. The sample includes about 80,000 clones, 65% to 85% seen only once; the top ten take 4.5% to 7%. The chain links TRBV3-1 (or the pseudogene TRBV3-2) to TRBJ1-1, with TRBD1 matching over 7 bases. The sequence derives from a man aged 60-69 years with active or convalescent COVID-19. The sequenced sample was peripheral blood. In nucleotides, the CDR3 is TGTGCCAGCAGCCCCGGGACAGCAACAGAAGCTTTCTTT. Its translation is CASSPGTATEAFF.